This record covers a single T cell receptor beta chain. Data came from immunoSEQ multiplex PCR; TCRdb stores just in-frame clones and leaves some out. The repertoire includes about 320,000 clones, 85% of them detected once, and around 2% sits in the top ten. This sample was included in a study of blood T cell repertoires in COVID-19. Cohorts were based on clinical histories the participants reported. Germline V lookup: CDR1 LNHDA, CDR2 SQIVND (reference sequence). The CDR3 length is 13 residues. With V trimmed by 3 bases and J by 4 bases, 3 bases remained unmatched. The clonotype comes from a woman in her thirties who had been exposed to COVID-19. This chain uses TRBV19 with TRBJ2-7, with 7 bases fitting TRBD1. Material: PBMCs or T cells enriched from blood (not recorded which). This CDR3 is CASSIEGAYEQYF. Here the CDR3 DNA reads TGTGCCAGTAGTATTGAGGGGGCATACGAGCAGTACTTC.